These 23 T cell receptor beta chains were sequenced from one sample in a study of Graves' ophthalmopathy and Graves' hyperthyroidism. The authors amplified TCR beta CDR3 regions, and they did so from RNA transcripts for repertoire sequencing. RT-PCR with HTBI primers came first, then second-round multiplex PCR. In TCRdb, the multiplex PCR reads were re-called with MiXCR into one record per CDR3 protein. Altogether about 600,000 distinct CDR3 sequences are present, 35% to 40% being singletons, with the ten largest covering less than 4.5%. The sequenced sample was peripheral blood or thyroid tissue (not recorded which). These receptors were obtained from an adult man with Graves' hyperthyroidism.

This clonotype was observed at least ten times. The chain is built from TRBV7-9 and TRBJ1-6, with 7 bases that match TRBD1. The CDR3 is 18 residues long. CDR1 is SEHNR and CDR2 is FQNEAQ in the germline V gene (reference sequence). V shed 5 bases, J shed 0 bases, and the junction held 10 bases outside the gene matches. Written as DNA, the CDR3 is TGTGCCAGCAGCACCTCGACAGGGTCCAGCTCCTATAATTCACCCCTCCACTTT. Translated: CASSTSTGSSSYNSPLHF.

In DNA, the CDR3 is TGCAGTGCTAGAGCTCTACGGGACCTAGACAAACGCACAGATACGCAGTATTTT. Its translation is CSARALRDLDKRTDTQYF. The V and J genes are TRBV20-1 and TRBJ2-3, with D perhaps given as TRBD1 or TRBD2 (5 bases each). Germline assignment: CDR1 DFQATT and CDR2 SNEGSKA (reference sequence). The V gene lost 1 base and the J gene lost 1 base, with 21 bases spanning the gap. The length of the CDR3 is 18 residues.

This clonotype was seen ten or more times. This chain connects TRBV20-1 to TRBJ2-2; TRBD1 agrees at 7 bases. From germline, CDR1 is DFQATT and CDR2 SNEGSKA (reference sequence). The CDR3 runs to 16 residues. The J segment lost 3 bases and the V segment lost 0 bases, leaving 7 bases of the junction unmatched. CDR3 in DNA: TGCAGTGCTAGAGATATTAGACAGGGCGACACCGGGGAGCTGTTTTTT. Protein sequence: CSARDIRQGDTGELFF.

The CDR3 region is CASMGPRGRGPYEQYF. The CDR3 DNA follows: TGTGCCAGCATGGGCCCCCGGGGCAGGGGGCCTTACGAGCAGTACTTC. The chain couples TRBV7-9 to TRBJ2-7, with 8 nucleotides matching TRBD1. After removal of 7 bases from V and 4 bases from J, the junction contained 15 bases not matched to a gene. The CDR3 has 16 amino acids. Germline CDR1 is SEHNR and CDR2 is FQNEAQ (reference sequence). Based on the CDR3 plus reference TRBV7-9 and TRBJ2-7, the full variable domain is DTGVSQNPRHKITKRGQNVTFRCDPISEHNRLYWYRQTLGQGPEFLTYFQNEAQLEKSRLLSDRFSAERPKGSFSTLEIQRTEQGDSAMYLCASMGPRGRGPYEQYFGPGTRLTVT.

This clonotype was recorded at least ten times. V gene TRBV11-2 combines with J gene TRBJ2-3; no firm D call. Germline loops: CDR1 SGHAT, CDR2 FQNNGV. With 0 bases removed from V and 4 bases from J, the gap between germline ends came to 5 bases. The CDR3 extends over 13 amino acids. DNA of the CDR3: TGTGCCAGCAGCTTAGATACGGCAGATACGCAGTATTTT. Its translation: CASSLDTADTQYF.

At least ten counts were recorded for this clonotype. This chain uses TRBV7-6 with TRBJ2-6, with D tentatively TRBD1 (6 bases). The CDR3 covers 15 residues. CDR1 and CDR2 (germline): SGHVS, FNYEAQ. V was cut by 6 bases and J by 3 bases, with 12 bases left in between. The CDR3 here is CASSPQGVGANVLTF. DNA of the CDR3: TGTGCCAGCAGTCCACAGGGAGTTGGGGCCAACGTCCTGACTTTC.

The rearrangement uses TRBV29-1 and TRBJ2-7; maybe TRBD2 (6 bases). The CDR3 loop spans 10 amino acids. Trimming shortened V by 8 bases and J by 5 bases, and 10 bases separated the two germline ends. Germline CDR1 and CDR2: SQVTM and ANQGSEA. The CDR3 protein is CSLEGHEQYF. For the CDR3, the DNA is TGCAGCTTGGAGGGCCACGAGCAGTACTTC.

This clonotype was observed at least ten times. V is TRBV19 and J is TRBJ2-2; perhaps TRBD1 as D (5 bases). Germline CDR1 LNHDA, CDR2 SQIVND (reference sequence). The ends were cut back, 6 bases at V and 7 bases at J, with 9 bases in the middle. This CDR3 is 12 amino acids long. The CDR3 is CASSRQGGELFF. Here the CDR3 DNA reads TGTGCCAGTAGCCGGCAGGGCGGGGAGCTGTTTTTT.

The CDR3 nucleotides read TGTGCCAGCAGCTCGGACAGGGGGCCTAACGAGCAGTACTTC. Residues: CASSSDRGPNEQYF. J is TRBJ2-7 and V is TRBV7-2; TRBD1 matches at 11 bases. The CDR3 loop spans 14 amino acids. Germline loops: CDR1 SGHTA, CDR2 FQGNSA. The ends lost 4 bases at V and 5 bases at J; junction bases unmatched: 4.

This clonotype was detected a few times. This chain uses TRBV2 with TRBJ2-1, with a possible D match to TRBD2 (5 bases). From germline, CDR1 is SNHLY and CDR2 FYNNEI. V shed 7 bases and J shed 2 bases, with 9 bases lying between them. The CDR3 is 13 amino acids. Here the CDR3 reads CASKAEPYNEQFF. CDR3 in DNA: TGTGCCAGCAAAGCGGAACCCTACAATGAGCAGTTCTTC.

The V gene is TRBV29-1, the J gene TRBJ1-1; TRBD1 matches at 8 bases. From germline, CDR1 is SQVTM and CDR2 ANQGSEA. Unmatched junction bases numbered 8, after V lost 6 bases and J lost 5 bases. The CDR3 runs 13 residues. The CDR3 region is CSVDRGGRTEAFF. The CDR3 bases are TGCAGCGTCGACAGGGGCGGGAGGACTGAAGCTTTCTTT.

The chain links TRBV7-2 to TRBJ2-7; the match to TRBD2 covers 11 bases. The CDR3 totals 15 residues. Per germline, CDR1 SGHTA and CDR2 FQGNSA. V was clipped by 6 bases and J by 5 bases; unmatched bases: 9. CDR3 in amino acids: CASSPIAGGPHEQYF. The DNA for the CDR3 is TGTGCCAGCAGTCCAATAGCGGGAGGGCCCCACGAGCAGTACTTC.

The chain couples TRBV12-3 or TRBV12-4 to TRBJ2-2; D could derive from TRBD1 or TRBD2 (6 bases each). This CDR3 is 14 amino acids long. Trimming stripped 4 bases from V and 4 bases from J, with 10 bases between. CDR3 nucleotide sequence: TGTGCCAGCAGTTACCGGGGGCCCACCGGGGAGCTGTTTTTT. It codes for CASSYRGPTGELFF.

There are many counts of this clonotype. This chain links TRBV6-5 with TRBJ1-5, with 7 bases aligning to TRBD1. The CDR3 covers 14 residues. CDR1 and CDR2 from the germline V gene are MNHEY and SVGAGI. V gave up 7 bases and J gave up 4 bases; unmatched junction bases: 7. CDR3 bases: TGTGCCAGCATAGACAGGGTGAGGAATCAGCCCCAGCATTTT. This translates into CASIDRVRNQPQHF.

There are many counts of this clonotype. The rearrangement joins TRBV11-2 to TRBJ2-7, with 13 bases fitting TRBD2. Germline V CDR1 and CDR2: SGHAT, FQNNGV. The CDR3 has 15 amino acids. The junction had 4 bases not matched to a gene; V was cut back by 5 bases and J by 3 bases. The CDR3 DNA reads as TGTGCCAGCAGCGTTGGACTAGCGGGAGTCTACGAGCAGTACTTC. This translates into CASSVGLAGVYEQYF.

In its sample, this clonotype was seen many times. The genes are TRBV6-5 and TRBJ2-7; D perhaps matches TRBD2 (6 bases). Germline loops: CDR1 MNHEY, CDR2 SVGAGI. V was clipped by 1 base and J by 9 bases, with 13 bases between them. This CDR3 has 13 residues. The CDR3 reads CASSYYGGGTQYF. The CDR3 coding sequence is TGTGCCAGCAGTTACTACGGGGGAGGTACGCAGTACTTC.

The V gene is TRBV29-1, the J gene TRBJ1-4; D remains ambiguous. This CDR3 has 11 amino acids. Germline values: CDR1 SQVTM, CDR2 ANQGSEA. V lost 2 bases and J 11 bases, leaving 9 bases between the germline ends. CDR3 sequence reads: CSVESGNKLFF. For the CDR3, the DNA is TGCAGCGTTGAATCGGGGAACAAACTGTTTTTT. Complete variable domain (other parts from reference TRBV29-1 and TRBJ1-4): SAVISQKPSRDICQRGTSLTIQCQVDSQVTMMFWYRQQPGQSLTLIATANQGSEATYESGFVIDKFPISRPNLTFSTLTVSNMSPEDSSIYLCSVESGNKLFFGSGTQLSVL.

The chain carries TRBV7-9 and TRBJ1-1; D possibly corresponds to TRBD1 (5 bases). From germline, CDR1 is SEHNR and CDR2 FQNEAQ (reference sequence). This CDR3 has 16 residues. Deletions cut 11 bases from V and 3 bases from J, with 25 bases between. The CDR3 sequence is CAWSVVRQIWYTEAFF. The CDR3 region has the DNA TGTGCCTGGAGTGTAGTCCGACAGATCTGGTACACTGAAGCTTTCTTT.

Many counts were recorded for this clonotype. The rearrangement links TRBV2 to TRBJ1-2; 7 bases map to TRBD1. Germline V gene data show CDR1 as SNHLY and CDR2 as FYNNEI. The CDR3 length is 12 residues. The V and J ends lost 6 bases and 4 bases, in that order; junction bases with no gene match: 2. Here the CDR3 reads CASRGTAYGYTF. The CDR3, as DNA: TGTGCCAGCAGAGGGACAGCCTATGGCTACACCTTC. Full variable domain (outside the CDR3, taken from reference TRBV2 and TRBJ1-2): EPEVTQTPSHQVTQMGQEVILRCVPISNHLYFYWYRQILGQKVEFLVSFYNNEISEKSEIFDDQFSVERPDGSNFTLKIRSTKLEDSAMYFCASRGTAYGYTFGSGTRLTVV.

A note on this clonotype: A read error is possible here, since a much larger clone lies one base away. V is TRBV9 and J is TRBJ1-1; TRBD1 is a possible D gene (5 bases). Trimming shortened V by 0 bases and J by 1 base, and 16 bases separated the two germline ends. CDR3 length equals 17 residues. The germline V gene encodes CDR1 SGDLS and CDR2 YYNGEE. CDR3 amino acids: CASSVAGGNVRNTEAFF. CDR3 DNA: TGTGCCAGCAGCGTAGCCGGGGGAAACGTCAGGAACACTGAAGCTTTCTTT. Full variable domain (rest looked up from reference TRBV9 and TRBJ1-1): DSGVTQTPKHLITATGQRVTLRCSPRSGDLSVYWYQQSLDQGLQFLIQYYNGEERAKGNILERFSAQQFPDLHSELNLSSLELGDSALYFCASSVAGGNVRNTEAFFGQGTRLTVV.

The V gene is TRBV29-1, the J gene TRBJ1-2; 10 bases fit TRBD1. J lost 4 bases, V lost 4 bases, and 6 bases had no gene match. CDR1 is SQVTM and CDR2 is ANQGSEA in the germline V gene. The CDR3 spans 14 residues. The CDR3 protein is CSVGRQGAFYGYTF. CDR3 nucleotides: TGCAGCGTTGGAAGACAGGGGGCGTTCTATGGCTACACCTTC.

This clonotype was counted a few times. V gene TRBV10-3 combines with J gene TRBJ2-7; 8 nucleotides align to TRBD2. The DNA matches TRBJ2-1 better at its end, which makes the J call doubtful. Germline V CDR1 and CDR2: ENHRY, SYGVKD. The CDR3 is 14 residues long. For the CDR3, the DNA is TGTGCCATCAGTGAAGGACTAGCTGGGGATGAGCAGTTCTTC. Translation: CAISEGLAGDEQFF.

This clonotype has just a few counts. DNA of the CDR3: TGTGCCAGCAGCCACCAGGGGCACACTGAAGCTTTCTTT. As protein: CASSHQGHTEAFF. V is TRBV6-2 or TRBV6-3 and J is TRBJ1-1; tentative D call: TRBD1 (6 bases). The length of the CDR3 is 13 residues. Trimming left V 6 bases short and J 3 bases short, with 11 bases between. The germline V gene encodes CDR1 MNHEY and CDR2 SVGEGT.